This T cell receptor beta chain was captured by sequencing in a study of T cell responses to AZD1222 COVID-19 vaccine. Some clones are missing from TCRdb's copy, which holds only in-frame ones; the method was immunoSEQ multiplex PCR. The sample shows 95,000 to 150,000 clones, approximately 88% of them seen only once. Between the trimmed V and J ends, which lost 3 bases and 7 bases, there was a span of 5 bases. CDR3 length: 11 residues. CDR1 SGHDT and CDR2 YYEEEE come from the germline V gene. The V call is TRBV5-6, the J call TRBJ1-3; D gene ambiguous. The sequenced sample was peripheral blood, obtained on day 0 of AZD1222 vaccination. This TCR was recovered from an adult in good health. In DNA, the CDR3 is TGTGCCAGCAGCTCCACGAACACCATATATTTT. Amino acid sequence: CASSSTNTIYF.